These 15 T cell receptor beta chains came from one sample sequenced in a study of T cell responses to AZD1222 COVID-19 vaccine (dated by TCRdb to the early 2020s). Library generation was performed with the immunoSEQ multiplex PCR assay. TCRdb carries this immuneACCESS record with in-frame sequences only. Its versions omit some clonotypes, under half of them owing to an unresolved V gene in the studies checked, with the rest unexplained. This sample is represented by 95,000 to 100,000 clones; about 89% of them were singletons. The leading ten clones occupy approximately 10% of the sample. The time point label here, explained by the study, means: about 28 days (+/-7) after the second vaccine dose. The material was peripheral blood, obtained 28 days after the second AZD1222 dose. Source of these receptors: an adult who received the AZD1222 COVID-19 vaccine.

In nucleotides, the CDR3 is TGCGCCAGCACATCAGGGGGGGTGAACACCGGGGAGCTGTTTTTT. Amino acid sequence: CASTSGGVNTGELFF. V usage is TRBV5-1 and J usage is TRBJ2-2; tentatively, D is TRBD1 or TRBD2 (7 bases each). The germline V gene has CDR1 SGHRS and CDR2 YFSETQ. The CDR3 is 15 amino acids. The V gene lost 6 bases and the J gene lost 1 base, with 13 bases spanning the gap. The full variable domain, its missing parts supplied by reference TRBV5-1 and TRBJ2-2, is KAGVTQTPRYLIKTRGQQVTLSCSPISGHRSVSWYQQTPGQGLQFLFEYFSETQRNKGNFPGRFSGRQFSNSRSEMNVSTLELGDSALYLCASTSGGVNTGELFFGEGSRLTVL.

The chain employs TRBV19 and TRBJ2-7; 8 bases agree with TRBD1. This CDR3 has 17 amino acids. The V gene end was trimmed by 3 bases and the J gene end by 0 bases; junction bases not matched to a gene: 10. Germline V gene lookup returns CDR1 LNHDA and CDR2 SQIVND (reference sequence). The CDR3 DNA reads TGTGCCAGTAGTATCGGGGACAGGTTTGGGGTCTCCTACGAGCAGTACTTC. Translation: CASSIGDRFGVSYEQYF.

V is TRBV3-1 (or the pseudogene TRBV3-2) and J is TRBJ2-7; the D gene is possibly TRBD1 (6 bases). V lost 0 bases and J 6 bases, leaving 9 bases between the germline ends. CDR1 LGHDT and CDR2 YNNKEL come from the germline V gene (reference sequence). The CDR3 runs to 13 residues. CDR3 sequence: CASSQDWTVEQYF. DNA of the CDR3: TGTGCCAGCAGCCAAGATTGGACAGTCGAGCAGTACTTC.

J is TRBJ1-5 and V is TRBV2; D is unclear. The CDR3 runs to 14 residues. V was clipped by 5 bases and J by 3 bases, with 11 bases between them. CDR1 SNHLY and CDR2 FYNNEI come from the germline V gene. CDR3 sequence: CASSRTDSNQPQHF. CDR3 DNA sequence: TGTGCCAGCAGTCGGACGGATTCCAATCAGCCCCAGCATTTT.

The V call is TRBV28, the J call TRBJ2-2; TRBD1 might be the D (5 bases). Trimming removed 6 bases from V and 0 bases from J, with 11 bases in between. CDR3 length: 15 amino acids. The germline V gene encodes CDR1 MDHEN and CDR2 SYDVKM. CDR3 residues: CASRHDRPNTGELFF. CDR3 DNA: TGTGCCAGCAGACACGACAGACCGAACACCGGGGAGCTGTTTTTT.

The V gene is TRBV4-3, the J gene TRBJ1-2; D not resolved. The CDR3 consists of 14 residues. CDR1 LGHNA and CDR2 YSLEER come from the germline V gene. V was pared by 4 bases and J by 3 bases, with 12 bases between. The CDR3 sequence: CASSRENLDYGYTF. CDR3 DNA: TGCGCCAGCAGCCGAGAAAACTTAGACTATGGCTACACCTTC.

The chain uses TRBV11-2 and TRBJ2-5; 9 bases are a match to TRBD1. V shed 5 bases and J 1 base; nucleotides not matched to a gene: 14. The CDR3 spans 18 residues. Germline V gene lookup returns CDR1 SGHAT and CDR2 FQNNGV. The CDR3 reads CASSPGGTGGVFQETQYF. CDR3 DNA sequence: TGTGCCAGCAGCCCGGGAGGAACAGGGGGCGTTTTCCAAGAGACCCAGTACTTC.

The genes are TRBV5-1 and TRBJ1-4; D gene unclear. Deletions cut 4 bases from V and 4 bases from J, with 8 bases between. The CDR3 runs to 13 residues. CDR1 is SGHRS and CDR2 is YFSETQ in the germline V gene. This CDR3 is CASSREVNEKLFF. DNA for the CDR3: TGCGCCAGCAGCCGGGAGGTTAATGAAAAACTGTTTTTT.

The chain links TRBV30 to TRBJ2-7; D is ambiguous. Germline CDR1 reads GTSNPN; CDR2 reads SVGIG (reference sequence). The CDR3 is made up of 12 amino acids. Trimming left V 7 bases short and J 2 bases short, with 12 bases between. The CDR3 loop is CASSPDTYEQYF. The CDR3 DNA follows: TGTGCCTCTTCACCAGATACCTACGAGCAGTACTTC.

The chain is built from TRBV9 and TRBJ2-6; no firm D call. CDR3 length equals 12 residues. Deletions cut 0 bases from V and 6 bases from J, with 1 base between. Germline loops: CDR1 SGDLS, CDR2 YYNGEE. For the CDR3, the DNA is TGTGCCAGCAGCGTAGCGGCCAACGTCCTGACTTTC. Translated, it gives CASSVAANVLTF.

This rearrangement joins TRBV4-3 to TRBJ1-2; D remains ambiguous. The CDR3 spans 16 residues. The germline gives CDR1 LGHNA, CDR2 YSLEER. Between the trimmed V and J ends, which lost 1 base and 6 bases, there was a span of 18 bases. DNA for the CDR3: TGCGCCAGCAGCCAAGGGACGACAAACCCGGGCCATGGCTACACCTTC. Its protein product is CASSQGTTNPGHGYTF.

J is TRBJ1-2 and V is TRBV5-4; 10 nucleotides align to TRBD1. The CDR3 is 14 amino acids. Per the germline V gene, CDR1 is SGHNT and CDR2 is YYREEE (reference sequence). The junction had 8 bases not matched to a gene; V was cut back by 4 bases and J by 8 bases. The CDR3 DNA reads as TGTGCCAGCAGCGCCGGGACAGGGGCTCTCGGCTACACCTTC. Translation gives CASSAGTGALGYTF. Complete variable domain (other parts from reference TRBV5-4 and TRBJ1-2): ETGVTQSPTHLIKTRGQQVTLRCSSQSGHNTVSWYQQALGQGPQFIFQYYREEENGRGNFPPRFSGLQFPNYSSELNVNALELDDSALYLCASSAGTGALGYTFGSGTRLTVV.

The V call is TRBV5-1, the J call TRBJ2-2; D is tentatively TRBD1 or TRBD2 (5 bases each). CDR1 SGHRS and CDR2 YFSETQ come from the germline V gene. Between the trimmed V and J ends, which lost 0 bases and 2 bases, there was a span of 14 bases. This CDR3 is 17 amino acids long. The CDR3 loop reads CASSLADSRDNTGELFF. The DNA of the CDR3 is TGCGCCAGCAGCTTGGCCGACTCCCGGGACAACACCGGGGAGCTGTTTTTT.

This clone was detected only a few times. The gene calls are TRBV7-9 and TRBJ1-2; D is undetermined. Trimming shortened V by 3 bases and J by 1 base, and 12 bases separated the two germline ends. The germline V gene encodes CDR1 SEHNR and CDR2 FQNEAQ (reference sequence). CDR3 length: 15 amino acids. Written as DNA, the CDR3 is TGTGCCAGCAGCTTGGCGGCAGGAGGTAACTATGGCTACACCTTC. The encoded protein is CASSLAAGGNYGYTF.

The rearrangement joins TRBV5-4 to TRBJ1-2; D is unresolved. The V end lost 5 bases, the J end lost 7 bases, and 12 bases lay between the germline ends. This CDR3 comprises 12 residues. CDR1 and CDR2 (germline): SGHNT, YYREEE (reference sequence). DNA of the CDR3: TGTGCCAGCAGTTATAACGCAATTGGCTACACCTTC. It codes for CASSYNAIGYTF.